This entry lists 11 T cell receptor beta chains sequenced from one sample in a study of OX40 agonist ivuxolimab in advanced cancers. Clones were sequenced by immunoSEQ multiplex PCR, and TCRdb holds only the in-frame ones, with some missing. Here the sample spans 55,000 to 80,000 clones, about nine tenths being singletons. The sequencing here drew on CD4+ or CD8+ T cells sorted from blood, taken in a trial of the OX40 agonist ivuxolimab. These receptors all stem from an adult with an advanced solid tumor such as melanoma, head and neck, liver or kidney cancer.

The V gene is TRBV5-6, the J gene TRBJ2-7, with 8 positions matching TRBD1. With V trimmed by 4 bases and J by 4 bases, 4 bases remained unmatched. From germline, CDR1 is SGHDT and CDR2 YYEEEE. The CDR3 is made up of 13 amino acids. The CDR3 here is CASSKGQEYEQYF. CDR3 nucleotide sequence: TGTGCCAGCAGCAAGGGACAGGAATACGAGCAGTACTTC.

The DNA of the CDR3 is TGTGCCAGTAGCCCGACAGGGTTGGCTGAAGGCTACACCTTC. It yields the protein CASSPTGLAEGYTF. The chain employs TRBV19 and TRBJ1-2, with TRBD1 identical over 7 bases. This CDR3 spans 14 amino acids. Germline V gene sequence: CDR1 LNHDA, CDR2 SQIVND (reference sequence). V trimming: 6 bases; J trimming: 8 bases; junction bases outside the gene matches: 12.

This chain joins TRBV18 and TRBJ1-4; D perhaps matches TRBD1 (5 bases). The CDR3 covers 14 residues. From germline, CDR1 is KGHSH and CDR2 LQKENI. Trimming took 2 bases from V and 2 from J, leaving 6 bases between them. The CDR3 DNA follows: TGTGCCAGCTCACCATCAGGGACTAATGAAAAACTGTTTTTT. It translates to CASSPSGTNEKLFF.

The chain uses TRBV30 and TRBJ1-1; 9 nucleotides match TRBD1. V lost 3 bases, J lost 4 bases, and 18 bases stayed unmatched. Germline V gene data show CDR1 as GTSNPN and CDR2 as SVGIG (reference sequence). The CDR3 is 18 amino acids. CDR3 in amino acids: CAWSRLGTGSHPRTEAFF. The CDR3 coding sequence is TGTGCCTGGAGCCGACTTGGGACAGGGAGTCATCCCCGCACTGAAGCTTTCTTT.

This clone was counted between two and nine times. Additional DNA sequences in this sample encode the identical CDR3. CDR3 sequence reads: CASSIGGTSYEQYF. As DNA, the CDR3 is TGTGCCAGTAGTATTGGGGGGACCTCCTACGAGCAGTACTTC. The chain recombines TRBV19 with TRBJ2-7, with D possibly matching TRBD2 (6 bases). Germline values: CDR1 LNHDA, CDR2 SQIVND (reference sequence). V lost 3 bases and J 0 bases, leaving 9 bases between the germline ends. This CDR3 comprises 14 residues.

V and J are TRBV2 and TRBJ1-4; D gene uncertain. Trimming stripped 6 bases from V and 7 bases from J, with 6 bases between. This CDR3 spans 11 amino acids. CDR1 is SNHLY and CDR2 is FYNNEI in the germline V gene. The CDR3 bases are TGTGCCAGCAGACAAGCTGAAAAACTGTTTTTT. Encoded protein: CASRQAEKLFF.

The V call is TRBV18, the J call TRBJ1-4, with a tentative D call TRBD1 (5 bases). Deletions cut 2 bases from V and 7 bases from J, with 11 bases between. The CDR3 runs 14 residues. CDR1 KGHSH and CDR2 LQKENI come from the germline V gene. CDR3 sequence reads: CASSPSGPGEKLFF. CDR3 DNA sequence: TGTGCCAGCTCACCATCGGGACCCGGTGAAAAACTGTTTTTT.

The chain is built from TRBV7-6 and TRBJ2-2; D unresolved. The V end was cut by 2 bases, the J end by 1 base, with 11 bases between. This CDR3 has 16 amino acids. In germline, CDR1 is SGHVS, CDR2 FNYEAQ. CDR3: CASSLSWTENTGELFF. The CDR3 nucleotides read TGTGCCAGCAGCTTAAGCTGGACCGAGAACACCGGGGAGCTGTTTTTT. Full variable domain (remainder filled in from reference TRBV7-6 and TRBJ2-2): GAGVSQSPRYKVTKRGQDVALRCDPISGHVSLYWYRQALGQGPEFLTYFNYEAQQDKSGLPNDRFSAERPEGSISTLTIQRTEQRDSAMYRCASSLSWTENTGELFFGEGSRLTVL.

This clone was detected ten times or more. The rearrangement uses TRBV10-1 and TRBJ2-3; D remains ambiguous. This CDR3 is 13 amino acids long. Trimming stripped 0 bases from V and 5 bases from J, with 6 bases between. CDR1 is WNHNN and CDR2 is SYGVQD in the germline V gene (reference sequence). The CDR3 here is CASSESYKDTQYF. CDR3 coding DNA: TGCGCCAGCAGTGAGTCGTATAAAGATACGCAGTATTTT.

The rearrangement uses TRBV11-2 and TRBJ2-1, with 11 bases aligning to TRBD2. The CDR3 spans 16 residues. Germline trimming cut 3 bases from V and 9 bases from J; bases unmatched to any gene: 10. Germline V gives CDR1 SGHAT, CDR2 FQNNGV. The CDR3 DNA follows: TGTGCCAGCAGCTTGGGACTAGCGGCGGCGCGGGGTGAGCAGTTCTTC. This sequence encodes CASSLGLAAARGEQFF.

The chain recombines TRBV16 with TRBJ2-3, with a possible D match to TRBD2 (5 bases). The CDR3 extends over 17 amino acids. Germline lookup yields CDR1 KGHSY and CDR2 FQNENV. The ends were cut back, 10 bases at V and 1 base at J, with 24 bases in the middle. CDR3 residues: CAILVVSENIGTDTQYF. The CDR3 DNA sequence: TGTGCCATCTTAGTCGTTAGCGAGAATATCGGCACAGATACGCAGTATTTT.